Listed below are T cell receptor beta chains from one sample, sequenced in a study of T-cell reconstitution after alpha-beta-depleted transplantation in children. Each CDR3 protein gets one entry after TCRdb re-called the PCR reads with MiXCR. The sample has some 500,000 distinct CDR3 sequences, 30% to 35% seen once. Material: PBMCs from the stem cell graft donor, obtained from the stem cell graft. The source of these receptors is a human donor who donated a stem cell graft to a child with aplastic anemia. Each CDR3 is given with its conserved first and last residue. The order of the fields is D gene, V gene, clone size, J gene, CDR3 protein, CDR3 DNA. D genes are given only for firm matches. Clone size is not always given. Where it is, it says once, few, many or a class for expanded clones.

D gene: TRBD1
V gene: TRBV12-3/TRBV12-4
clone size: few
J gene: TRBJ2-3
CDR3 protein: CASRQGQGPDTQYF
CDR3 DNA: TGTGCCAGCAGGCAGGGACAGGGGCCAGATACGCAGTATTTT

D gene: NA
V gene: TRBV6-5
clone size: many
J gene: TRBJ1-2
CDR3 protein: CASSYLGDRGGYTF
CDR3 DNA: TGTGCCAGCAGTTACTTGGGGGATCGGGGTGGCTACACCTTC

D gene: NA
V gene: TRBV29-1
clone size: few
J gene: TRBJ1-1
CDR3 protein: CSALTGTMNTEAFF
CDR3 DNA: TGCAGCGCCCTGACAGGAACTATGAACACTGAAGCTTTCTTT

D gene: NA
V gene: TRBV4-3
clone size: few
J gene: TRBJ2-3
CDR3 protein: CASSQGPGVADTQYF
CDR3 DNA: TGCGCCAGCAGCCAAGGCCCGGGAGTAGCAGATACGCAGTATTTT

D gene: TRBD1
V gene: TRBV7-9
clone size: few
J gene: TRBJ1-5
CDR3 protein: CASSLGQGDYSNQPQHF
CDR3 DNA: TGTGCCAGCAGCTTAGGACAGGGAGATTATAGCAATCAGCCCCAGCATTTT

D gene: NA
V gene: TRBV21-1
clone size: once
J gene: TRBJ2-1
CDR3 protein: CASSTSGAGPRNEQFF
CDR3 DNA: TGTGCCAGCAGCACCTCAGGGGCAGGGCCACGCAATGAGCAGTTCTTC

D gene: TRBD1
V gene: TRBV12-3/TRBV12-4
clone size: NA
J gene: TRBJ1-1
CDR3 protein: CASTGGGRVAEAFF
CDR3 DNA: TGTGCCAGCACAGGAGGGGGCCGCGTTGCTGAAGCTTTCTTT

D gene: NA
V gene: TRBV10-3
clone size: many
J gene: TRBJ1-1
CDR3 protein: CAISESNGALLSEAFF
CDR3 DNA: TGTGCCATCAGTGAGTCGAATGGCGCCCTGTTATCTGAAGCTTTCTTT

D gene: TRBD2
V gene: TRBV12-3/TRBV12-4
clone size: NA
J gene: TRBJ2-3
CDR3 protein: CASSFLAGGNTQYF
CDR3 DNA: TGTGCCAGCAGTTTTCTGGCGGGAGGTAATACGCAGTATTTT

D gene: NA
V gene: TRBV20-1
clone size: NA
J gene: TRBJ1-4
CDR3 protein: CSAKPTANNEKLFF
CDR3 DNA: TGCAGTGCCAAACCGACAGCGAATAATGAAAAACTGTTTTTT

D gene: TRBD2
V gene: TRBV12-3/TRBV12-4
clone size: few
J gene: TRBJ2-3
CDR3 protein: CASNRISGATDTQYF
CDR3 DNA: TGTGCCAGCAACCGAATTAGCGGGGCCACAGATACGCAGTATTTT